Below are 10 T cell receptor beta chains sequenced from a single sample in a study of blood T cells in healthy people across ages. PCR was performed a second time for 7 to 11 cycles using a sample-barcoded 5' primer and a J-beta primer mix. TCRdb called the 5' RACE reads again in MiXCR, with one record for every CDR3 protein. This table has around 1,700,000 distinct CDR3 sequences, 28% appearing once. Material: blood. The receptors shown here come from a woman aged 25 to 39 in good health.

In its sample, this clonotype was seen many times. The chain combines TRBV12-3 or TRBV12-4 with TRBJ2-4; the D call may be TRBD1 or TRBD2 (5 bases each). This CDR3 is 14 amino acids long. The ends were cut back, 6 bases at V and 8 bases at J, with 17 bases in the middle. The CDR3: CASSLGLSRDIQYF. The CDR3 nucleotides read TGTGCCAGCAGCCTTGGACTGTCCAGGGACATTCAGTACTTC.

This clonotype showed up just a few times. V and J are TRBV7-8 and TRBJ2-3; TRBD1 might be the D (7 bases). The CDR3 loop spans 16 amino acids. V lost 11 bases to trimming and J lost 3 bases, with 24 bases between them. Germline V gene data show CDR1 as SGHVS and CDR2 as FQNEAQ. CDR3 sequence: CASGGRAGGGTDTQYF. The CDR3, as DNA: TGTGCCTCCGGCGGGCGCGCAGGGGGAGGTACAGATACGCAGTATTTT.

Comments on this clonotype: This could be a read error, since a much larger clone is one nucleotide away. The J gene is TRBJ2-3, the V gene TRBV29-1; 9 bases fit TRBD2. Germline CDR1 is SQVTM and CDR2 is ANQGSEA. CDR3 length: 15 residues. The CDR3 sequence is CGVANSGGFTDTQYF. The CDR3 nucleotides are TGCGGCGTTGCGAATAGCGGGGGTTTCACAGATACGCAGTATTTT.

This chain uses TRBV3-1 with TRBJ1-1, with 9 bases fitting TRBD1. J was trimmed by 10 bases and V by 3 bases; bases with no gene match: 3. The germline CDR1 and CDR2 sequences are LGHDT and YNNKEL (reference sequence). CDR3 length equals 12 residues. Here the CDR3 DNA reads TGTGCCAGCAGCCAGGGACAGGGACCAGCTTTCTTT. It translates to CASSQGQGPAFF.

CDR3 DNA: TGTGCCAGCAGTACGAACTTCTATGGCTACACCTTC. It translates to CASSTNFYGYTF. V and J are TRBV2 and TRBJ1-2; D ambiguous. The CDR3 has 12 residues. Germline V CDR1 and CDR2: SNHLY, FYNNEI. Trimming left V 5 bases short and J 4 bases short, with 8 bases between.

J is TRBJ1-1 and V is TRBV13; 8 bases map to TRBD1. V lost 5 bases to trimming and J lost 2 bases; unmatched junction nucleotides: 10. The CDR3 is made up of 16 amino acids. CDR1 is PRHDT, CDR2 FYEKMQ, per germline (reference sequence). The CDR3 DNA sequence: TGTGCCAGCAGCCGTAGGCGACAGGGGACAAACACTGAAGCTTTCTTT. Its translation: CASSRRRQGTNTEAFF.

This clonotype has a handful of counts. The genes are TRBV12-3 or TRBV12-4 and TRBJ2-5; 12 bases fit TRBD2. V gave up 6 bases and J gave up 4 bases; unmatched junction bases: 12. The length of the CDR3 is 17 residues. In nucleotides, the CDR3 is TGTGCCAGCAGCAAAGAGGATGGACTAGCGGGACCAGAGACCCAGTACTTC. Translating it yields CASSKEDGLAGPETQYF.

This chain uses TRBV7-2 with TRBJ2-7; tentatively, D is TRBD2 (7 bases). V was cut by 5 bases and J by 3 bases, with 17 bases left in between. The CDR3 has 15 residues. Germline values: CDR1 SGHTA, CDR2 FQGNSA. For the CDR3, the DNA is TGTGCCAGCAGCCCTCAAGGGGGGGGGGTCTACGAGCAGTACTTC. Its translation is CASSPQGGGVYEQYF.

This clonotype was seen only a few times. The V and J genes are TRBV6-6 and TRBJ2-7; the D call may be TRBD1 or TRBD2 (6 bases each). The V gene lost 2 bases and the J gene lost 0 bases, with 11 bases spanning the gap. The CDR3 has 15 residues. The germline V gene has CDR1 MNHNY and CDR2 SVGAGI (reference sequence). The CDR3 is CASSYEGGTSYEQYF. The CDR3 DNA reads TGTGCCAGCAGTTACGAGGGGGGCACCTCCTACGAGCAGTACTTC.

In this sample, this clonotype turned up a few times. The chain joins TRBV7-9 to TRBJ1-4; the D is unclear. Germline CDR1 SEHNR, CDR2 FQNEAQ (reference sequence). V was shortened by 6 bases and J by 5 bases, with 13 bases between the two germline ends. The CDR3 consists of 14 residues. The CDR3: CASRQTGVNEKLFF. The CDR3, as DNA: TGTGCCAGCAGACAAACCGGGGTAAATGAAAAACTGTTTTTT.